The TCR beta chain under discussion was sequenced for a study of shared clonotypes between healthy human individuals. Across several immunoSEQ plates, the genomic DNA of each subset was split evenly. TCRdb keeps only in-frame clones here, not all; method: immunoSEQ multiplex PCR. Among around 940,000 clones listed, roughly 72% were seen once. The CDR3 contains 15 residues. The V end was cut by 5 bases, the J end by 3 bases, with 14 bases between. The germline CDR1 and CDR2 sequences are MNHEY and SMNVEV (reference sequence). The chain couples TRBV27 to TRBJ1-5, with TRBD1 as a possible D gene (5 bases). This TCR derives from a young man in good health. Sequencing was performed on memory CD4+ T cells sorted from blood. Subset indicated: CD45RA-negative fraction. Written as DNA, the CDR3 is TGTGCCAGCAGTCAGGGAGGAAGGGTCAATCAGCCCCAGCATTTT. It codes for CASSQGGRVNQPQHF.